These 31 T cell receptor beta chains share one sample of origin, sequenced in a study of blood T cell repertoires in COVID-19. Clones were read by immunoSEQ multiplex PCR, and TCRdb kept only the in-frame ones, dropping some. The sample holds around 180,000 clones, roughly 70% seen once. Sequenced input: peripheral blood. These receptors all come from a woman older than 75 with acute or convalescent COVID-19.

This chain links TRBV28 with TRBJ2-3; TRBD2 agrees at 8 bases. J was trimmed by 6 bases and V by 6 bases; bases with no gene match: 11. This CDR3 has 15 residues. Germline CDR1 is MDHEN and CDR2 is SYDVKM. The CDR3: CASSLEGGGSDTQYF. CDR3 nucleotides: TGTGCCAGCAGCCTAGAAGGCGGGGGGTCGGATACGCAGTATTTT.

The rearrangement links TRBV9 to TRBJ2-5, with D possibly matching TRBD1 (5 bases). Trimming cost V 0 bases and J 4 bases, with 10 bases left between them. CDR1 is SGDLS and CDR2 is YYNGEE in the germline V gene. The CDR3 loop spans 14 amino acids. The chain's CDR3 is CASSVALGVETQYF. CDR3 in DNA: TGTGCCAGCAGCGTAGCTTTAGGGGTAGAGACCCAGTACTTC.

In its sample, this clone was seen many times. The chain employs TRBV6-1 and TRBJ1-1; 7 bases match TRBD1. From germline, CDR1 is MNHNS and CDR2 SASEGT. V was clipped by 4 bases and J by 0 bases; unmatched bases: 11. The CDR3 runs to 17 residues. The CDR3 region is CASSAGQRWVLNTEAFF. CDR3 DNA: TGTGCCAGCAGTGCGGGACAGCGATGGGTATTGAACACTGAAGCTTTCTTT.

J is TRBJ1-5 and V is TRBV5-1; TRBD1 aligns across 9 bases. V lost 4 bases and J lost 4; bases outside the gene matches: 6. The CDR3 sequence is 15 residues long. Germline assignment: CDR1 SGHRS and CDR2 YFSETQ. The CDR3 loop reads CASSTTGGKNQPQHF. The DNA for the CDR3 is TGCGCCAGCAGCACCACAGGGGGCAAGAATCAGCCCCAGCATTTT.

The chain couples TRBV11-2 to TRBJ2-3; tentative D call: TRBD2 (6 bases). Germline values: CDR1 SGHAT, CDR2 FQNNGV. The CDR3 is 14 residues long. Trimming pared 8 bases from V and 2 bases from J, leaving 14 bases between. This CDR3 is CASLGWEATDTQYF. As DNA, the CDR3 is TGTGCCAGCTTGGGGTGGGAGGCCACAGATACGCAGTATTTT.

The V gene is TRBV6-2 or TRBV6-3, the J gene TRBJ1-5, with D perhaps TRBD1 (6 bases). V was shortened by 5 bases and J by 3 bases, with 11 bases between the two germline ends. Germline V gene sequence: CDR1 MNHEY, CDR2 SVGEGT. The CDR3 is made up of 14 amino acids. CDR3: CASSLTGFNQPQHF. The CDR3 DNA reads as TGTGCCAGCAGTCTTACAGGGTTCAATCAGCCCCAGCATTTT.

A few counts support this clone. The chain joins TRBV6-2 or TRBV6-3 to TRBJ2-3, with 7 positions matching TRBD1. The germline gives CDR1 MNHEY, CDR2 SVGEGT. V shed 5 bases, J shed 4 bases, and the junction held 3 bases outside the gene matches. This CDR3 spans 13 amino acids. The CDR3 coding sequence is TGTGCCAGCAGTAACAGGGGAGCAGATACGCAGTATTTT. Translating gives CASSNRGADTQYF.

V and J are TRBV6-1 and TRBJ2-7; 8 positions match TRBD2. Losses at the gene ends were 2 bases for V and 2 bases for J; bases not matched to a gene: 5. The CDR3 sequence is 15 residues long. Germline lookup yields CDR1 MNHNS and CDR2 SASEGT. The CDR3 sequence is CASSETVGRAYEQYF. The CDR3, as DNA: TGTGCCAGCAGTGAAACTGTCGGGAGGGCCTACGAGCAGTACTTC.

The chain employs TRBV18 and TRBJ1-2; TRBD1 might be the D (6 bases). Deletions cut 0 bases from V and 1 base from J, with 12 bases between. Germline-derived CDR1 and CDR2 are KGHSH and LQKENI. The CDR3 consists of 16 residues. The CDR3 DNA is TGTGCCAGCTCACCACCCGGACAGTCATTTAACTATGGCTACACCTTC. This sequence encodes CASSPPGQSFNYGYTF.

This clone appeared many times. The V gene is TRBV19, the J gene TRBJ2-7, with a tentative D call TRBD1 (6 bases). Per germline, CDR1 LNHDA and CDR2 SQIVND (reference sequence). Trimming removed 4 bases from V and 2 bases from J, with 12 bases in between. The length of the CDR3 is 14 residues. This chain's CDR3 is CASSTGTTTYEQYF. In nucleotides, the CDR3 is TGTGCCAGTAGTACCGGGACAACAACCTACGAGCAGTACTTC.

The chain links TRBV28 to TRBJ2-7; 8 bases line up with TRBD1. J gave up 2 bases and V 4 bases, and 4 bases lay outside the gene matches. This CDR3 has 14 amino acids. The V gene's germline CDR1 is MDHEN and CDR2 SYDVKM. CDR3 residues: CASSSGQGTYEQYF. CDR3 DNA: TGTGCCAGCAGTTCAGGACAGGGTACCTACGAGCAGTACTTC.

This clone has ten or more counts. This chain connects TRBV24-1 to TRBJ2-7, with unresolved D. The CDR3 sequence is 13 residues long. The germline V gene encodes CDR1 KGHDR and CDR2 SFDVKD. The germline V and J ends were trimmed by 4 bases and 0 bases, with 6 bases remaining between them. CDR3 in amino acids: CATSESHSYEQYF. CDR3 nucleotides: TGTGCCACCAGTGAGTCACACTCCTACGAGCAGTACTTC.

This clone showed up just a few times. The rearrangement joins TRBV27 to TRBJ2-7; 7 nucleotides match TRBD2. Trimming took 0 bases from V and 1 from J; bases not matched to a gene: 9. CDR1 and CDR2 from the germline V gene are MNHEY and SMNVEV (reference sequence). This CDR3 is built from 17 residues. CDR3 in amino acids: CASSLSGLSADSYEQYF. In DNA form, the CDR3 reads TGTGCCAGCAGTTTATCGGGACTATCCGCAGATTCCTACGAGCAGTACTTC.

The CDR3 reads CAISTTRGAGDPYSNQPQHF. Written as DNA, the CDR3 is TGTGCCATCAGTACCACCCGGGGGGCAGGGGACCCCTATAGCAATCAGCCCCAGCATTTT. The rearrangement joins TRBV10-3 to TRBJ1-5; D perhaps matches TRBD1 (6 bases). Germline V gene sequence: CDR1 ENHRY, CDR2 SYGVKD. Trimming pared 5 bases from V and 0 bases from J, leaving 26 bases between. The CDR3 spans 20 residues.

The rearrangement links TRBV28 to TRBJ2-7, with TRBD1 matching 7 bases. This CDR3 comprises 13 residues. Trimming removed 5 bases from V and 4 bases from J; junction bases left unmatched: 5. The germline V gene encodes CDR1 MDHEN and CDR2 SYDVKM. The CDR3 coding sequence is TGTGCCAGCAGTGGACAGGTTAGGTACGAGCAGTACTTC. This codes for CASSGQVRYEQYF. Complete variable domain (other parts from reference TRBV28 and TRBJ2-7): DVKVTQSSRYLVKRTGEKVFLECVQDMDHENMFWYRQDPGLGLRLIYFSYDVKMKEKGDIPEGYSVSREKKERFSLILESASTNQTSMYLCASSGQVRYEQYFGPGTRLTVT.

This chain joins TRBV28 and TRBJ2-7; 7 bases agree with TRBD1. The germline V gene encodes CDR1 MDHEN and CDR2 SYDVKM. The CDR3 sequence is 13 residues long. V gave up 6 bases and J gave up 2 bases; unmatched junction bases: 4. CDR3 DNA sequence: TGTGCCAGCAGGACCGGGACAGCCTACGAGCAGTACTTC. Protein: CASRTGTAYEQYF.

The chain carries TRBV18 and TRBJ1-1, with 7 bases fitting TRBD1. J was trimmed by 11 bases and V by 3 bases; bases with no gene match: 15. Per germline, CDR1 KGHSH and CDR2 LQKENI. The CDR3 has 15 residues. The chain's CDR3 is CASSPGPGQPIGAFF. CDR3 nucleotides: TGTGCCAGCTCACCGGGGCCGGGACAGCCTATAGGGGCTTTCTTT.

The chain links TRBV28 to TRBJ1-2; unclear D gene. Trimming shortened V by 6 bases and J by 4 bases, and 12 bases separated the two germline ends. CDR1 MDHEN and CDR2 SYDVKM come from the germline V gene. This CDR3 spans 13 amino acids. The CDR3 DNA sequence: TGTGCCAGCAGCTCGGTACGGGTCTATGGCTACACCTTC. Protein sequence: CASSSVRVYGYTF.

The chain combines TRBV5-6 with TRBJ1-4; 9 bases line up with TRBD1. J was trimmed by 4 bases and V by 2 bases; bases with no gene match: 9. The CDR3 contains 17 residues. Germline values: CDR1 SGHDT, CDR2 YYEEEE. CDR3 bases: TGTGCCAGCAGCTTACCCGGACAGGGGAGAAGTAATGAAAAACTGTTTTTT. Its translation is CASSLPGQGRSNEKLFF.

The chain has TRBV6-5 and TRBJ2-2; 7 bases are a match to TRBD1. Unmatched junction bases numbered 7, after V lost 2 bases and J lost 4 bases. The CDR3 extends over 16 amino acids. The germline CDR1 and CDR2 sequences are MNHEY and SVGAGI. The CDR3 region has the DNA TGTGCCAGCAGTTACCCCCGGGACAGCCGCACCGGGGAGCTGTTTTTT. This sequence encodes CASSYPRDSRTGELFF.

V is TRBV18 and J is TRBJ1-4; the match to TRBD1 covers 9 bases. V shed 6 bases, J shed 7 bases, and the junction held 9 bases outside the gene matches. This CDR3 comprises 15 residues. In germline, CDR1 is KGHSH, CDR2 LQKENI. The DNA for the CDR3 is TGTGCCAGCTCTCCCACAGGGGGCTGGGGTGAAAAACTGTTTTTT. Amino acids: CASSPTGGWGEKLFF. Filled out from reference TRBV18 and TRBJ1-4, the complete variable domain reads NAGVMQNPRHLVRRRGQEARLRCSPMKGHSHVYWYRQLPEEGLKFMVYLQKENIIDESGMPKERFSAEFPKEGPSILRIQQVVRGDSAAYFCASSPTGGWGEKLFFGSGTQLSVL.

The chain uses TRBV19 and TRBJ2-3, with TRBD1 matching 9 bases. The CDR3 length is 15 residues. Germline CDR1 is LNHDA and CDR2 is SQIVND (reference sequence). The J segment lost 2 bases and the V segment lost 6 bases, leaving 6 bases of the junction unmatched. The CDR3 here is CASRGGTGTTDTQYF. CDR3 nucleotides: TGTGCCAGTAGGGGCGGGACAGGGACCACAGATACGCAGTATTTT.

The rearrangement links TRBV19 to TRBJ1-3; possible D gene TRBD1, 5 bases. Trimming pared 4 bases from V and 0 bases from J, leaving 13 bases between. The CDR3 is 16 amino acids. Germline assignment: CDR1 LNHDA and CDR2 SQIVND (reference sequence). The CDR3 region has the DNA TGTGCCAGTAGTACTCTGGGACTCTACTCTGGAAACACCATATATTTT. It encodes CASSTLGLYSGNTIYF.

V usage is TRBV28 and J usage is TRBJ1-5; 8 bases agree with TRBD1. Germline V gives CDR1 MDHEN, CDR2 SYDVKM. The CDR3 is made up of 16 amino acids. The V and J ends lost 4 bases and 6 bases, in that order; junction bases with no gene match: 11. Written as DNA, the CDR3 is TGTGCCAGCAGTTCCGCCCGCAGGGGGCTGCCTCAGCCCCAGCATTTT. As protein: CASSSARRGLPQPQHF.

The CDR3 spells CAGGGGSGGTEAFF. CDR3 coding DNA: TGTGCCGGGGGGGGCGGTAGTGGAGGCACTGAAGCTTTCTTT. V usage is TRBV27 and J usage is TRBJ1-1, with D possibly being TRBD1 (6 bases). The CDR3 runs to 14 residues. The ends were cut back, 11 bases at V and 4 bases at J, with 20 bases in the middle. Germline CDR1 is MNHEY and CDR2 is SMNVEV (reference sequence).

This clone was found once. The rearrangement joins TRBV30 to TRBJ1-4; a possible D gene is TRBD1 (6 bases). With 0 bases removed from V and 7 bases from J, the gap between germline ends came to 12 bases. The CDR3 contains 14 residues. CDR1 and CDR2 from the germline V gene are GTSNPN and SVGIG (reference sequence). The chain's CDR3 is CAWSVQGASEKLFF. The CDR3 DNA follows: TGTGCCTGGAGTGTACAGGGTGCCTCTGAAAAACTGTTTTTT.

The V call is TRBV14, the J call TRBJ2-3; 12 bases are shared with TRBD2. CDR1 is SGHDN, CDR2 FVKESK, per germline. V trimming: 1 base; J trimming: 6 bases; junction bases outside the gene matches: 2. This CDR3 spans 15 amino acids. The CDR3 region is CASSQATSGGDTQYF. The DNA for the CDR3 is TGTGCCAGCAGCCAAGCTACTAGCGGGGGGGATACGCAGTATTTT. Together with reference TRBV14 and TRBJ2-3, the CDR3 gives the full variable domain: EAGVTQFPSHSVIEKGQTVTLRCDPISGHDNLYWYRRVMGKEIKFLLHFVKESKQDESGMPNNRFLAERTGGTYSTLKVQPAELEDSGVYFCASSQATSGGDTQYFGPGTRLTVL.

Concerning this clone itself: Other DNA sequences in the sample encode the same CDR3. CDR3 residues: CATSRGAQETQYF. In nucleotides, the CDR3 is TGTGCCACCAGCAGAGGCGCCCAAGAGACCCAGTACTTC. This chain links TRBV15 with TRBJ2-5; no reliable D call. The V gene lost 1 base and the J gene lost 1 base, with 4 bases spanning the gap. This CDR3 is 13 amino acids long. CDR1 and CDR2 from the germline V gene are LNHNV and YYDKDF (reference sequence).

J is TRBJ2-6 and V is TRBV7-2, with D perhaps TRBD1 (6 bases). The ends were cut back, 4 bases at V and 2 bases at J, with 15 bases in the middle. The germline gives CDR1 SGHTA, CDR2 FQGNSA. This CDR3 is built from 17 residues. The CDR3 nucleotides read TGTGCCAGCAGCTCAAATGGGGCAGGGGCTGGGGCCAACGTCCTGACTTTC. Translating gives CASSSNGAGAGANVLTF.

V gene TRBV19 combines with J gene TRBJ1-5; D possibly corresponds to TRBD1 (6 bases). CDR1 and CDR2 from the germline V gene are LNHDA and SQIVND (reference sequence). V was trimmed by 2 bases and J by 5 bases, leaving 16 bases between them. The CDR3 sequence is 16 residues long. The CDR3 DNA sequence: TGTGCCAGTAGTATAAGATCCTTGACAGGTCATCAGCCCCAGCATTTT. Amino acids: CASSIRSLTGHQPQHF.

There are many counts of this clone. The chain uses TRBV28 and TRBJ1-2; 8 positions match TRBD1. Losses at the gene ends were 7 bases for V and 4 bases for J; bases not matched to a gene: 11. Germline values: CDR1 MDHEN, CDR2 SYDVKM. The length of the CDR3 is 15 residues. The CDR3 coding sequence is TGTGCCAGCACTAAGGGGGGACAGGTAATCTATGGCTACACCTTC. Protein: CASTKGGQVIYGYTF.